This entry features one T cell receptor beta chain sequence. Its cognate antigen is unknown. Profiling relied on immunoSEQ multiplex PCR, and the TCRdb table lists in-frame clones only, not all of them. The sample includes 550,000 to 850,000 clones, roughly 70% seen only once; the top ten take 1.5% to 2%. The sample comes from a study of shared clonotypes between healthy human individuals. As for the study in general: Sampling drew on donors who were two women and a few men aged 18 to 49.

Study observations and caveats: Represented genetic and exposure-history diversity was restricted by having few donors. Across a handful of donors, naive CD4 shared around 5.4%, naive CD8 approximately 3.5%, memory CD4 less than 2.5%, memory CD8 around 0.42%.

Trimming took off 4 bases at V and 5 bases at J, with 14 bases between the two ends. The CDR3 spans 15 residues. Germline assignment: CDR1 SGHAT and CDR2 FQNNGV. This receptor was taken from a woman aged 30 to 39 in good health. The sample taken for sequencing was memory CD4+ T cells sorted from blood. The subset was: CD45RA-negative fraction. The rearrangement uses TRBV11-2 and TRBJ1-4; TRBD1 is a possible D gene (6 bases). The CDR3 DNA reads TGTGCCAGCAGCTCCCTGGGGGGCCCGAATGAAAAACTGTTTTTT. It codes for CASSSLGGPNEKLFF.